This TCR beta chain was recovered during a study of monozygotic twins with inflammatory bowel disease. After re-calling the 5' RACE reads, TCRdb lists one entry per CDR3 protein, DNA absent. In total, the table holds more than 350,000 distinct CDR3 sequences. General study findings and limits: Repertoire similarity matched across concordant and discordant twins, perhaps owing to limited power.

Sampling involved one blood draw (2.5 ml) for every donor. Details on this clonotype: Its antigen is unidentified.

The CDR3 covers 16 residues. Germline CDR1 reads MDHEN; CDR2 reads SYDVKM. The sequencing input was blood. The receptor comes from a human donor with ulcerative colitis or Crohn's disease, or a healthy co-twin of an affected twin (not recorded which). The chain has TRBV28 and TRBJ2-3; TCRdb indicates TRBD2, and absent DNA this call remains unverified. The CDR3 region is CASSLGPGPGTDTQYF.